This T cell receptor beta chain comes out of a study of CD8 T cells in Susac syndrome. About 0.5 to 1 ug RNA was reverse transcribed with random hexamers. Each CDR3 protein gets one entry after TCRdb re-called the immunoSEQ multiplex PCR reads with MiXCR. The sample has some 130,000 distinct CDR3 sequences, 91% seen once. In germline, CDR1 is LNHDA, CDR2 SQIVND (reference sequence). This CDR3 region has 17 residues. J gave up 3 bases and V 5 bases, and 15 bases lay outside the gene matches. Material: CD8+ T cells from PBMCs. The receptor was isolated from a human donor with multiple sclerosis. V usage is TRBV19 and J usage is TRBJ1-2; 7 bases map to TRBD1. CDR3 nucleotides: TGTGCCAGTAGTGGTCCCCACTCGACAGGGCGAGACTATGGCTACACCTTC. It codes for CASSGPHSTGRDYGYTF.